This T cell receptor beta chain was recovered during a study of T cells in Graves' hyperthyroidism and ophthalmopathy. For ophthalmopathy patients, the Clinical Activity Score was at least 3 and the NOSPECS grade at least 4; duration was under 3 months. Based on clinical symptoms, serum thyroxine and TRAb, thyroid ultrasound and orbital computed tomography, diagnoses were reached. V was cut by 7 bases and J by 0 bases, with 13 bases left in between. CDR3 length: 15 residues. This clonotype was picked up many times. Its antigen is as yet unknown. RNA transcripts were the template for amplifying TCR beta CDR3 regions. HTBI primers drove first-round RT-PCR of the TCR CDR3. TCRdb analysed the multiplex PCR reads with MiXCR anew, one entry per CDR3 protein. The data contain 250,000 to 400,000 distinct CDR3 sequences, roughly an eighth of them singletons. Whole-study results and caveats: Onset of ophthalmopathy came a median approximately 6.8 months after the model predicted it. Blood held most thyroid clonotypes expanded above 0.001 frequency.

The source of this sequence is a woman aged 35 to 49 with Graves' ophthalmopathy. This sequence joins TRBV12-3 or TRBV12-4 and TRBJ1-5; the D gene is possibly TRBD1 (6 bases). Sequencing used blood. The CDR3 DNA is TGTGCCAGCAATAACAGGGACCCTAGCAATCAGCCCCAGCATTTT. This sequence encodes CASNNRDPSNQPQHF.